Given below is one TCR beta chain in context. The sample originates from a study of identical twins. A single record per CDR3 protein comes from TCRdb applying MiXCR to the 5' RACE reads. The table has 250,000 to 300,000 distinct CDR3 sequences, 8% to 9.5% seen once. This CDR3 comprises 13 residues. V was trimmed by 3 bases and J by 7 bases, leaving 12 bases between them. Germline CDR1 and CDR2: MDHEN and SYDVKM. The same specimen was also included in a second study, on yellow fever vaccine responses in identical twins.

This receptor was identified in a woman in her late teens or twenties in good health. The chain has TRBV28 and TRBJ1-1; no reliable D call. The sample consisted of CD8+ T cells sorted from blood. The CDR3 loop is CASSFRRMGEAFF. In DNA form, the CDR3 reads TGTGCCAGCAGTTTCCGGCGTATGGGTGAAGCTTTCTTT.